The T cell receptor (beta chain) described here comes from a study of CD8 T cells in ankylosing spondylitis (dated by TCRdb to the late 2010s). Background on the whole study: The study profiled T cell receptor beta repertoires in healthy donors and ankylosing spondylitis patients to find disease-linked TCR variants. The full study cohort was made up of roughly 25 ankylosing spondylitis patients and approximately 100 healthy donors. Peripheral blood was sampled, and synovial fluid was additionally collected from ankylosing spondylitis patients. Results the study describes overall, beyond this receptor: In peripheral blood, the disease-linked clones were found at relatively low frequencies and had a CD8+ phenotype. Significant enrichment of the disease-linked clones was reported in matched synovial fluid samples from ankylosing spondylitis patients. Blood from ankylosing spondylitis patients appeared to be characterized by a TCR beta motif made up of several highly homologous amino acid variants. Some of the motif variants had been reported before in the synovial fluid and blood of reactive arthritis patients, a finding that suggests common disease-initiation mechanisms.

This clonotype was seen many times. Which antigen it targets is not known. No base quality values were provided; no much bigger clone lies one nucleotide off. Instrument used: Illumina HiSeq 2500. Quantitative 5'-RACE with molecular barcodes was the method used to prepare the TCR beta libraries. Processing in the source paper ran as follows. Disease-linked TCR variants were identified with a new computational method built on a probabilistic model of VDJ rearrangement. Starting from the raw public reads, TCRdb applied fastp trimming at Q25, assembled clones with MiXCR and retained in-frame beta chains. Merged by CDR3 protein, the rows form single entries marked with the most common genes and DNA. The V and J calls come from TCRdb's annotation, not from the publication. The sample table holds some 140,000 distinct CDR3 sequences, of which over 9.5% were seen once. The top ten constitute roughly 4.3% of the sample.

The sequenced material came from blood, either unsorted or a sorted T cell fraction (not recorded which). This TCR was recovered from a female donor with ankylosing spondylitis or in good health (not recorded which).

The DNA sequence is given as TGCAGTGCTATAGCAGGGAATCTCTACGAGCAGTACTTC. The translation is CSAIAGNLYEQYF. The sequence joins TRBV20-1 to TRBJ2-7; perhaps TRBD1 is the D gene, with 5 bases matching. V is pared back by 4 bases and J by 3 bases, with 13 bases lying between the germline termini. CDR1 DFQATT and CDR2 SNEGSKA are derived from the germline V gene (reference sequence). Counted from cysteine to phenylalanine, this CDR3 has 13 amino acids. Only the CDR3 region is kept as DNA, spanning 39 bases read in frame from base 1.